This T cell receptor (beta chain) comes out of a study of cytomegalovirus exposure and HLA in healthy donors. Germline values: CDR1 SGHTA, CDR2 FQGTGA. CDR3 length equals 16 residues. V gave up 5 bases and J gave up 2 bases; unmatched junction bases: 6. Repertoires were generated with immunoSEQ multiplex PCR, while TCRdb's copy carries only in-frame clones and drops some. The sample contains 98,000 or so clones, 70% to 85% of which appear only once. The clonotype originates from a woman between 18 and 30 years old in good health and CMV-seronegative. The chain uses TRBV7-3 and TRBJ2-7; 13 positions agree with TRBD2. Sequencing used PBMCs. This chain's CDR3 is CASSKEGTSGAYEQYF. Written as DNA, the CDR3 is TGTGCCAGCAGCAAGGAAGGGACTAGCGGGGCCTACGAGCAGTACTTC. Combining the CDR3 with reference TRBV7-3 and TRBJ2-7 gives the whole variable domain GAGVSQTPSNKVTEKGKYVELRCDPISGHTALYWYRQSLGQGPEFLIYFQGTGAADDSGLPNDRFFAVRPEGSVSTLKIQRTERGDSAVYLCASSKEGTSGAYEQYFGPGTRLTVT.